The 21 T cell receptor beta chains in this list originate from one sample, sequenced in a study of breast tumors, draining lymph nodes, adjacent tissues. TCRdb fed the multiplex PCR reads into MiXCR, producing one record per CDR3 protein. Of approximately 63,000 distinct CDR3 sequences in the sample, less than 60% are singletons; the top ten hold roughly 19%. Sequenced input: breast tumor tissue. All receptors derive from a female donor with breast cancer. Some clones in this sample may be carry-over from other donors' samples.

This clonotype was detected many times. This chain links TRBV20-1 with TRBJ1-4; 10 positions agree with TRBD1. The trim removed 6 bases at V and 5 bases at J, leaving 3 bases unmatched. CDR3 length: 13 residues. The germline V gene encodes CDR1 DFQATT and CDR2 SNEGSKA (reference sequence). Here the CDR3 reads CSALTGGNEKLFF. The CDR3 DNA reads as TGCAGTGCCCTGACAGGGGGCAATGAAAAACTGTTTTTT.

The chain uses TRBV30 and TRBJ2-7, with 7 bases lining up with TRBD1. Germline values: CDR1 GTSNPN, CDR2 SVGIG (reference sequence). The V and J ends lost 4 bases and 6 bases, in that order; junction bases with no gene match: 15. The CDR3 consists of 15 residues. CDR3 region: CAWKYNRGRSGEQYF. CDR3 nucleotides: TGTGCCTGGAAATACAACAGGGGAAGGTCGGGCGAGCAGTACTTC.

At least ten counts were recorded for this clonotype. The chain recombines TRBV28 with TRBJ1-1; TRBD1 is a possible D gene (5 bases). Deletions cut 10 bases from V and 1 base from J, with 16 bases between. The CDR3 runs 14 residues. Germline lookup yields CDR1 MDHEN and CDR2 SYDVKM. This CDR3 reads CATWGDASNTEAFF. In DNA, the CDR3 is TGTGCCACCTGGGGGGATGCTTCGAACACTGAAGCTTTCTTT.

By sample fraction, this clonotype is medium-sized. DNA for the CDR3: TGTGCCAGCAGCCCTCCGCGGGGGCCCCAGCATTTT. This codes for CASSPPRGPQHF. The rearrangement links TRBV7-9 to TRBJ1-5; D gene unclear. CDR3 length equals 12 residues. Per germline, CDR1 SEHNR and CDR2 FQNEAQ (reference sequence). V gave up 5 bases and J gave up 9 bases, with 11 bases separating them.

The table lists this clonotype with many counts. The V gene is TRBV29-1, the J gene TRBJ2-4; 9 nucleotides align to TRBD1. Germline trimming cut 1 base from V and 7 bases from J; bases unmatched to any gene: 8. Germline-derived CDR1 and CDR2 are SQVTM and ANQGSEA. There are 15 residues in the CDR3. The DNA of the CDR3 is TGCAGCGTTGAAGGGTGGGACAGGGCAAGGAACATTCAGTACTTC. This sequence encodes CSVEGWDRARNIQYF.

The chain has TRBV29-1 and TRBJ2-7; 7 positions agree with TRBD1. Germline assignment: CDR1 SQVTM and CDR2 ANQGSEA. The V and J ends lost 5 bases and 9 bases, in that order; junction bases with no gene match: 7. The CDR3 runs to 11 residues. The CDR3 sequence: CSVRQGRGQYF. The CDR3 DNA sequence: TGCAGCGTTCGACAGGGCCGAGGGCAGTACTTC.

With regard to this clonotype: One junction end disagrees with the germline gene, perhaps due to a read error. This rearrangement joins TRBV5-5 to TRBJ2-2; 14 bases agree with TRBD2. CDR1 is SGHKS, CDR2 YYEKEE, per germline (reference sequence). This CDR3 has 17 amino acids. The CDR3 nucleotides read TGTGCCAGCAGCTCTCAGACTAGCGGGAGGGACACCGGGGGGCTGTTTTTT. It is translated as CASSSQTSGRDTGGLFF.

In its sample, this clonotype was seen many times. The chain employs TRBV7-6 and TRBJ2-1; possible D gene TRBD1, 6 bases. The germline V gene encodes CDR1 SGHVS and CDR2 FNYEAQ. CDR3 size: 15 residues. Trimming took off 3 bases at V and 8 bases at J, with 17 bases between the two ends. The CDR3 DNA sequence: TGTGCCAGCAGCTTGGATATACAGGGTCTGGATGAGCAGTTCTTC. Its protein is CASSLDIQGLDEQFF.

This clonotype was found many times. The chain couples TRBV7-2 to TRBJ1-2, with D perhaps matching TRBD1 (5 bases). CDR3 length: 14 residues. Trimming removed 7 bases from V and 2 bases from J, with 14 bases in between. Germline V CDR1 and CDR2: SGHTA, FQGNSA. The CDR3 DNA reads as TGTGCCAGCACGCCTGGGGGGTCCAACTATGGCTACACCTTC. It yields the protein CASTPGGSNYGYTF.

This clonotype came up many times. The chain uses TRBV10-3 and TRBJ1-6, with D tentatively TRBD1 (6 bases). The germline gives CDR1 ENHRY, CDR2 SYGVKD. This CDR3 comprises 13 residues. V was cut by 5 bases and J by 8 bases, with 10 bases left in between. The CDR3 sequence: CAISPGVDSPLHF. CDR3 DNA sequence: TGTGCCATCAGTCCAGGGGTCGATTCACCCCTCCACTTT.

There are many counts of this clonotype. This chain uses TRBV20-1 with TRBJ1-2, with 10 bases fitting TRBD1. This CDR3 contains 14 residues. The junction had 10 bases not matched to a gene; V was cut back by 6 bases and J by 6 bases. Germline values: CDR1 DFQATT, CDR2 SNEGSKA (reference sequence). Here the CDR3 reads CSADRGPFFDGYTF. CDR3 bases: TGCAGTGCCGACAGGGGGCCCTTTTTTGATGGCTACACCTTC.

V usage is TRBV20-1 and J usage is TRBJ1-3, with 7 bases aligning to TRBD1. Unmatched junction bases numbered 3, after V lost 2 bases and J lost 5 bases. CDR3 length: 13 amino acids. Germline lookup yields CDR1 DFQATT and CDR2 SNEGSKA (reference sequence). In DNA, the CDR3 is TGCAGTGCTAGACGGACAGGCAGAAACACCATATATTTT. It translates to CSARRTGRNTIYF.

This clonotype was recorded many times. The CDR3 loop is CAISESGGSGGSPLHF. DNA of the CDR3: TGTGCCATCAGTGAGTCCGGAGGGTCTGGAGGTTCACCCCTCCACTTT. The chain employs TRBV10-3 and TRBJ1-6; D not resolved. The V gene lost 0 bases and the J gene lost 9 bases, with 15 bases spanning the gap. The CDR3 loop spans 16 amino acids. CDR1 is ENHRY, CDR2 SYGVKD, per germline.

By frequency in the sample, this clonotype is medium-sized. For the CDR3, the DNA is TGTGCCACCAGCAGACCCACAGATACGCAGTATTTT. Amino acid sequence: CATSRPTDTQYF. The chain employs TRBV15 and TRBJ2-3; no clear D. Germline V gene sequence: CDR1 LNHNV, CDR2 YYDKDF (reference sequence). The V end was cut by 2 bases, the J end by 2 bases, with 2 bases between. The CDR3 loop spans 12 amino acids.

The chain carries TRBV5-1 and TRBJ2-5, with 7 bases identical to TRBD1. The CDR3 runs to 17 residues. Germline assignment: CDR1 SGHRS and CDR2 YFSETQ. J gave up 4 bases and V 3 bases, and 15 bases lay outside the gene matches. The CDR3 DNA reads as TGCGCCAGCAGCTCATTCGGACAGGAGGTCCTGAGAGAGACCCAGTACTTC. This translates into CASSSFGQEVLRETQYF. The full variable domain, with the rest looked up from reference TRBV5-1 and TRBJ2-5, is KAGVTQTPRYLIKTRGQQVTLSCSPISGHRSVSWYQQTPGQGLQFLFEYFSETQRNKGNFPGRFSGRQFSNSRSEMNVSTLELGDSALYLCASSSFGQEVLRETQYFGPGTRLLVL.

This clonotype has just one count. The CDR3 nucleotides read TGTGCCAGCAGCTTTACCTGGAGGGAGACCCAGTACTTC. Translated, it gives CASSFTWRETQYF. The chain links TRBV7-6 to TRBJ2-5; tentative D call: TRBD2 (5 bases). This CDR3 spans 13 amino acids. V was clipped by 3 bases and J by 5 bases, with 10 bases between them. CDR1 is SGHVS and CDR2 is FNYEAQ in the germline V gene. Based on the CDR3 plus reference TRBV7-6 and TRBJ2-5, the full variable domain is GAGVSQSPRYKVTKRGQDVALRCDPISGHVSLYWYRQALGQGPEFLTYFNYEAQQDKSGLPNDRFSAERPEGSISTLTIQRTEQRDSAMYRCASSFTWRETQYFGPGTRLLVL.

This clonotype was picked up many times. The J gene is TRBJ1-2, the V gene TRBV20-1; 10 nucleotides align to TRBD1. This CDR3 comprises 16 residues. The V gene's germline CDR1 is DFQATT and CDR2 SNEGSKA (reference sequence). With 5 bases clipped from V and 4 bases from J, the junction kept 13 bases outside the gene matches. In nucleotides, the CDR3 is TGCAGTGCTTCAGACCCCGGGACAGGGGACTTCTATGGCTACACCTTC. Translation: CSASDPGTGDFYGYTF.

The CDR3, as DNA: TGTGCCAGCAGCTTGGTAGAGGTGAGCCGGGATGGCTACACCTTC. Amino acids: CASSLVEVSRDGYTF. V is TRBV5-4 and J is TRBJ1-2; D gene uncertain. The germline V gene encodes CDR1 SGHNT and CDR2 YYREEE (reference sequence). The CDR3 loop spans 15 amino acids. V lost 0 bases to trimming and J lost 6 bases, with 15 bases between them.

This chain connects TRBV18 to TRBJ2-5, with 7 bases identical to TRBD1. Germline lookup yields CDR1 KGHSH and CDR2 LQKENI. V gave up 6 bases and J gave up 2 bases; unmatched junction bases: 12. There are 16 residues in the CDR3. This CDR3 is CASSPRPWDSQETQYF. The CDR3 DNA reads TGTGCCAGCTCCCCCAGACCTTGGGACAGTCAAGAGACCCAGTACTTC.

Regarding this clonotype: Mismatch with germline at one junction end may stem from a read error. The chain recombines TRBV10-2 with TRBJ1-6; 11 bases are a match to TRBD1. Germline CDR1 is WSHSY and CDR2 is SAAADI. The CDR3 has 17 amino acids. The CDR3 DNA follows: TGTGCCAGCAGTGAGTCCAGGACAGGGGGCGCCGGTTCACCCCTCCACTTT. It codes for CASSESRTGGAGSPLHF.

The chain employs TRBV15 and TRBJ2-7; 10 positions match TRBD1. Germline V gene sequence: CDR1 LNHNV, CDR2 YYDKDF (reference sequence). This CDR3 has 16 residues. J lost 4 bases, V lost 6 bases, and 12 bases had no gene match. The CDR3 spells CATSPDRGSEPYEQYF. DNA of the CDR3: TGTGCCACCAGTCCGGACAGGGGGTCAGAGCCGTACGAGCAGTACTTC.